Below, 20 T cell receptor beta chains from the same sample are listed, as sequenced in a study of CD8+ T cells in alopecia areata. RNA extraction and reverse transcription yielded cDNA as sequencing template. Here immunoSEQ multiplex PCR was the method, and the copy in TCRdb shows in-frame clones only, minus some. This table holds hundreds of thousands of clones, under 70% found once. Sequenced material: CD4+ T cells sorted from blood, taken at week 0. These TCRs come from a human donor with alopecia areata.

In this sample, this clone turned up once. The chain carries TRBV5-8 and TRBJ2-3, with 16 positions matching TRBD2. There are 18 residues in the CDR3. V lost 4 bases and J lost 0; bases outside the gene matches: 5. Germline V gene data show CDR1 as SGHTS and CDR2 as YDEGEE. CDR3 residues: CASSRGTSGGASTDTQYF. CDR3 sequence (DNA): TGTGCCAGCAGCCGTGGGACTAGCGGGGGGGCTAGCACAGATACGCAGTATTTT.

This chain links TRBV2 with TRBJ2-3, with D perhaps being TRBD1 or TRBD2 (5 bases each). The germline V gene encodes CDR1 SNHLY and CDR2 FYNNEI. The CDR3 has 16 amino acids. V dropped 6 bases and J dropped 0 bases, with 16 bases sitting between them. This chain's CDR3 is CASSFRPGPSTDTQYF. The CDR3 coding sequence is TGTGCCAGCAGCTTTAGGCCGGGACCTAGCACAGATACGCAGTATTTT. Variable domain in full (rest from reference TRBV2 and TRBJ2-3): EPEVTQTPSHQVTQMGQEVILRCVPISNHLYFYWYRQILGQKVEFLVSFYNNEISEKSEIFDDQFSVERPDGSNFTLKIRSTKLEDSAMYFCASSFRPGPSTDTQYFGPGTRLTVL.

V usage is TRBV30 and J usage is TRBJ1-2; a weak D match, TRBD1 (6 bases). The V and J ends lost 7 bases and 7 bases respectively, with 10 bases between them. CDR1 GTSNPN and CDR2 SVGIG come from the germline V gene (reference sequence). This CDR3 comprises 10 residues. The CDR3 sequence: CASQGFGYTF. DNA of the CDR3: TGTGCCTCACAGGGATTTGGCTACACCTTC.

The CDR3 sequence: CASSVDAQGVGGELFF. CDR3 coding DNA: TGTGCCAGCAGCGTAGACGCACAGGGCGTCGGCGGGGAGCTGTTTTTT. The chain recombines TRBV9 with TRBJ2-2; a possible D gene is TRBD1 (6 bases). The CDR3 has 16 amino acids. CDR1 is SGDLS, CDR2 YYNGEE, per germline. The V gene lost 0 bases and the J gene lost 7 bases, with 16 bases spanning the gap.

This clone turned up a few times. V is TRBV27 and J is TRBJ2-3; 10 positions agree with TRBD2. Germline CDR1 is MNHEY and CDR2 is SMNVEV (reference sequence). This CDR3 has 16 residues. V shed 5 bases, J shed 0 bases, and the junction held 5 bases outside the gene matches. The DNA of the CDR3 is TGTGCCAGCAGTGGGGATAGCGGGGGGAGCACAGATACGCAGTATTTT. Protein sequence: CASSGDSGGSTDTQYF.

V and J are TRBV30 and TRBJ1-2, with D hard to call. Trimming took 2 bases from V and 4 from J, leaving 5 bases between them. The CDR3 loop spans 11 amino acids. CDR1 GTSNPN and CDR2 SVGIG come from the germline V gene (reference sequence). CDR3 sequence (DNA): TGTGCCTGGAGTATGATCTATGGCTACACCTTC. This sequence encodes CAWSMIYGYTF.

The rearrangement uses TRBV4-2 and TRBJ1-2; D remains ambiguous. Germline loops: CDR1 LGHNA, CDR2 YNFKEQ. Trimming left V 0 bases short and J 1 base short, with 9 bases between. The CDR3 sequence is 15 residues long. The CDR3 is CASSQDGRGNYGYTF. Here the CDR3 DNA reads TGTGCCAGCAGCCAAGATGGGCGGGGTAACTATGGCTACACCTTC.

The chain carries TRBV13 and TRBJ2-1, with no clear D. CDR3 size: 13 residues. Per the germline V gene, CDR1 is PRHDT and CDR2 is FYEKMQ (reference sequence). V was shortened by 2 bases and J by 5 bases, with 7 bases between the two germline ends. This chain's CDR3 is CASSLRRNNEQFF. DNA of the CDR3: TGTGCCAGCAGCTTACGTAGGAACAATGAGCAGTTCTTC. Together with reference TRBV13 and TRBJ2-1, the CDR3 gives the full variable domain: AAGVIQSPRHLIKEKRETATLKCYPIPRHDTVYWYQQGPGQDPQFLISFYEKMQSDKGSIPDRFSAQQFSDYHSELNMSSLELGDSALYFCASSLRRNNEQFFGPGTRLTVL.

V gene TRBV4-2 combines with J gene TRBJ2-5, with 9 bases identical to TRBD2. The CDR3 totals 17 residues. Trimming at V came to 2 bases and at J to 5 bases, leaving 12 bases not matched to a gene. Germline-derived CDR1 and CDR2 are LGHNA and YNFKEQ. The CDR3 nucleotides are TGTGCCAGCAGCCAAAGGACTAGCGATCGGGGGTACGAGACCCAGTACTTC. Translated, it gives CASSQRTSDRGYETQYF.

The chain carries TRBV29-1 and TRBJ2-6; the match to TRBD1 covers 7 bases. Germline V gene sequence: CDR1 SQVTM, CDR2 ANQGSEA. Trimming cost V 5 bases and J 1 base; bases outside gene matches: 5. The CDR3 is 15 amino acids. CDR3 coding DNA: TGCAGCGTTTTGAGACAGGGTTCTGGGGCCAACGTCCTGACTTTC. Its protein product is CSVLRQGSGANVLTF.

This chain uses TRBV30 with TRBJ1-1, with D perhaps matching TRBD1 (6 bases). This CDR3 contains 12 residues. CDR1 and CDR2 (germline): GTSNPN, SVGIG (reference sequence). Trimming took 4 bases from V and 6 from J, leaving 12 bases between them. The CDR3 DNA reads TGTGCCTGGACGACCGGGGGCCCTGAAGCTTTCTTT. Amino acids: CAWTTGGPEAFF.

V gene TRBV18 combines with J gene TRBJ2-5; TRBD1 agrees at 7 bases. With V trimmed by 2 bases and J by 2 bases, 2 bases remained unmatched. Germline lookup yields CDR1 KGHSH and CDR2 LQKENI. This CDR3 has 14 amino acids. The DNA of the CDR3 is TGTGCCAGCTCACCATGGGGACAGCAAGAGACCCAGTACTTC. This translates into CASSPWGQQETQYF.

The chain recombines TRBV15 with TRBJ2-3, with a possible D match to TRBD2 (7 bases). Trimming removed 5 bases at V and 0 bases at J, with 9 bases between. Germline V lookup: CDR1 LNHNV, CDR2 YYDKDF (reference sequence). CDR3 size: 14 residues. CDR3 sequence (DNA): TGTGCCACCAGCCCGGGGGGCAGCACAGATACGCAGTATTTT. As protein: CATSPGGSTDTQYF.

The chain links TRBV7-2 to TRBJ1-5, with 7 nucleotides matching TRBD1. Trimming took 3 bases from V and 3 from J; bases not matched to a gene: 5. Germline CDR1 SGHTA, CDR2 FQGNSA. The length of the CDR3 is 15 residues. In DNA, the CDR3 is TGTGCCAGCAGCTTCGCCGGGACAGACAATCAGCCCCAGCATTTT. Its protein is CASSFAGTDNQPQHF.

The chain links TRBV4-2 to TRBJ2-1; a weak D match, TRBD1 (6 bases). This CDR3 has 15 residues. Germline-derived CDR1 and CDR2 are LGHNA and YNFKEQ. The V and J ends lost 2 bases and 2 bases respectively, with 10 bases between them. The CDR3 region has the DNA TGTGCCAGCAGCCAATGGGGACAAGCCTACAATGAGCAGTTCTTC. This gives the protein CASSQWGQAYNEQFF.

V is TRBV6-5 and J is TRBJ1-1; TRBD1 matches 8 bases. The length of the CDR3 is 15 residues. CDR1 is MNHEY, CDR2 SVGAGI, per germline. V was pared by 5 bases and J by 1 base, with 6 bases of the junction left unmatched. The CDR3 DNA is TGTGCCAGCAGTCGGCCGGGACAGGCGAACACTGAAGCTTTCTTT. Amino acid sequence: CASSRPGQANTEAFF.

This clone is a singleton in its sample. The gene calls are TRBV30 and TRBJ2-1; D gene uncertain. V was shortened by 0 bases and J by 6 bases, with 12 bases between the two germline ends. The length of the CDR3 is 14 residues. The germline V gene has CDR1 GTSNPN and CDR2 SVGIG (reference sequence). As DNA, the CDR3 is TGTGCCTGGAGTGTCGGGTGGCAGTCCAATGAGCAGTTCTTC. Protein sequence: CAWSVGWQSNEQFF.

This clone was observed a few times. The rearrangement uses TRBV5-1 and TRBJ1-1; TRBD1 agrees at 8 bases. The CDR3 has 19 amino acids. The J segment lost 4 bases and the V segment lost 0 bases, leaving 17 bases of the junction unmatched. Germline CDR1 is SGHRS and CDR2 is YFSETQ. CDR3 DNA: TGCGCCAGCAGCTTGGATGGCAGGAGGCAGGGGGCATATGGCACTGAAGCTTTCTTT. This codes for CASSLDGRRQGAYGTEAFF.

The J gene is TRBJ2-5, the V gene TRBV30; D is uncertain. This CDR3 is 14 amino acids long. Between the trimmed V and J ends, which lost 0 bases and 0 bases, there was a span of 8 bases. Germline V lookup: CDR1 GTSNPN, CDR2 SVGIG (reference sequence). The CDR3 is CAWSVPRNQETQYF. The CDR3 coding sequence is TGTGCCTGGAGTGTACCCAGGAACCAAGAGACCCAGTACTTC.

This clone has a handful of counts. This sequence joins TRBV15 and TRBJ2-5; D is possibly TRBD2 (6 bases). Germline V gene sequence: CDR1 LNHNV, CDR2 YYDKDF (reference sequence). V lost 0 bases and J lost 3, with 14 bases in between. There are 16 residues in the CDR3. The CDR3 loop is CATSRDETRGEETQYF. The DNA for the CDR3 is TGTGCCACCAGCAGAGATGAGACTAGAGGGGAAGAGACCCAGTACTTC.